Below, 13 T cell receptor beta chains from the same sample are listed, as sequenced in a study of blood T cell repertoires in COVID-19. Measured with immunoSEQ multiplex PCR; TCRdb has only the in-frame clones, and not every one. This table has a few hundred thousand clones, approximately 84% appearing once. Sample: peripheral blood. The receptors originated from a person between 70 and 80 years old with COVID-19, enrolled during active disease.

Ten or more counts support this clone. The chain is built from TRBV3-1 (or the pseudogene TRBV3-2) and TRBJ1-2; the D is unclear. Trimming shortened V by 3 bases and J by 8 bases, and 7 bases separated the two germline ends. The germline CDR1 and CDR2 sequences are LGHDT and YNNKEL (reference sequence). There are 11 residues in the CDR3. In nucleotides, the CDR3 is TGTGCCAGCAGCCAGCGCAGGGGCTACACCTTC. Protein product: CASSQRRGYTF.

The chain links TRBV5-8 to TRBJ2-7; TRBD2 agrees at 16 bases. V shed 4 bases and J 5 bases; nucleotides not matched to a gene: 3. From germline, CDR1 is SGHTS and CDR2 YDEGEE. There are 15 residues in the CDR3. CDR3 amino acids: CASSPGTSGGDEQYF. The CDR3 DNA reads as TGTGCCAGCAGCCCCGGGACTAGCGGGGGGGACGAGCAGTACTTC.

CDR3 loop: CASSQVLAGLSSYNEQFF. The CDR3 nucleotides read TGCGCCAGCAGCCAAGTTCTAGCGGGGCTAAGCTCCTACAATGAGCAGTTCTTC. V gene TRBV4-1 combines with J gene TRBJ2-1; 9 bases are a match to TRBD2. The J segment lost 0 bases and the V segment lost 1 base, leaving 7 bases of the junction unmatched. CDR3 size: 18 residues. Germline V gene sequence: CDR1 MGHRA, CDR2 YSYEKL.

The chain combines TRBV28 with TRBJ1-5, with 9 nucleotides matching TRBD1. Germline CDR1 and CDR2: MDHEN and SYDVKM. V gave up 4 bases and J gave up 10 bases; unmatched junction bases: 11. This CDR3 has 15 residues. The CDR3 sequence is CASSWRGTGPYPQHF. The CDR3 region has the DNA TGTGCCAGCAGTTGGCGTGGGACAGGGCCCTATCCCCAGCATTTT.

This clone came up once. This chain uses TRBV5-1 with TRBJ1-2; 9 bases fit TRBD1. CDR1 SGHRS and CDR2 YFSETQ come from the germline V gene. V was pared by 7 bases and J by 6 bases, with 7 bases of the junction left unmatched. The CDR3 is 13 residues long. The CDR3 DNA reads TGCGCCAGCTGGGGGACAGGGATCGATGGCTACACCTTC. Translation: CASWGTGIDGYTF.

The rearrangement uses TRBV14 and TRBJ2-1; 7 bases align to TRBD2. There are 14 residues in the CDR3. V shed 1 base, J shed 13 bases, and the junction held 10 bases outside the gene matches. Germline loops: CDR1 SGHDN, CDR2 FVKESK. CDR3 sequence reads: CASSQAIGGSLQFF. The CDR3 DNA is TGTGCCAGCAGCCAAGCGATTGGCGGGAGCCTTCAGTTCTTC.

This chain joins TRBV7-2 and TRBJ2-5; TRBD2 is a possible D gene (6 bases). The V end lost 6 bases, the J end lost 2 bases, and 13 bases lay between the germline ends. CDR3 size: 14 residues. Germline loops: CDR1 SGHTA, CDR2 FQGNSA. The CDR3 DNA is TGTGCCAGCAGTCCGACTAGACTTCAAGAGACCCAGTACTTC. This translates into CASSPTRLQETQYF.

This clone showed up just once. This chain uses TRBV7-3 with TRBJ2-3; D is undetermined. The CDR3 extends over 14 amino acids. The germline CDR1 and CDR2 sequences are SGHTA and FQGTGA. V lost 0 bases, J lost 2 bases, and 6 bases lay in between. CDR3 region: CASSLTVATDTQYF. CDR3 in DNA: TGTGCCAGCAGCTTAACGGTGGCCACAGATACGCAGTATTTT.

Comments on this clone: The same CDR3 also results from other DNA sequences found in this sample. The chain carries TRBV3-1 (or the pseudogene TRBV3-2) and TRBJ1-5, with TRBD1 matching over 9 bases. The V gene's germline CDR1 is LGHDT and CDR2 YNNKEL (reference sequence). The CDR3 totals 14 residues. Trimming at V came to 3 bases and at J to 4 bases, leaving 1 base not matched to a gene. This CDR3 is CASSQGTGNQPQHF. Written as DNA, the CDR3 is TGTGCCAGCAGCCAGGGGACAGGGAATCAGCCCCAGCATTTT.

The J gene is TRBJ1-1, the V gene TRBV19, with 8 bases aligning to TRBD1. CDR1 is LNHDA, CDR2 SQIVND, per germline (reference sequence). The CDR3 covers 14 residues. After removal of 7 bases from V and 4 bases from J, the junction contained 8 bases not matched to a gene. Here the CDR3 reads CASTFGQGRTEAFF. CDR3 in DNA: TGTGCCAGTACCTTTGGACAGGGACGCACTGAAGCTTTCTTT.

The J gene is TRBJ1-2, the V gene TRBV5-4; tentative D call: TRBD1 (6 bases). Between the trimmed V and J ends, which lost 4 bases and 2 bases, there was a span of 15 bases. The CDR3 contains 15 residues. Germline CDR1 SGHNT, CDR2 YYREEE (reference sequence). CDR3 amino acids: CASSQGTLGNYGYTF. The CDR3 DNA is TGTGCCAGCAGCCAGGGGACATTAGGAAACTATGGCTACACCTTC.

This sequence joins TRBV18 and TRBJ2-7, with TRBD2 identical over 9 bases. CDR1 is KGHSH and CDR2 is LQKENI in the germline V gene. The CDR3 is made up of 16 amino acids. J gave up 3 bases and V 3 bases, and 9 bases lay outside the gene matches. The chain's CDR3 is CASSPLSQRGVYEQYF. The CDR3 DNA follows: TGTGCCAGCTCACCTTTGTCCCAGCGGGGGGTCTACGAGCAGTACTTC.

The chain joins TRBV12-3 or TRBV12-4 to TRBJ2-7; weak D call: TRBD2 (6 bases). There are 12 residues in the CDR3. V gave up 8 bases and J gave up 4 bases, with 12 bases separating them. The CDR3 spells CASAGPFYEQYF. In DNA form, the CDR3 reads TGTGCCAGCGCGGGACCTTTTTACGAGCAGTACTTC.